The 14 T cell receptor beta chains below were found in one sample sequenced in a study of human versus mouse CDR3 diversity and MHC coevolution. Clones were sequenced by immunoSEQ multiplex PCR, and TCRdb holds only the in-frame ones, with some missing. The data hold just under 60,000 clones, with around 94% observed a single time. Sequenced material: naive CD4+ T cells from blood. Subset described: CD45RO-negative CD62L-positive naive CD4 T cells. These receptors originate from a person in their 60s in good health.

This clone was seen once. The gene calls are TRBV7-9 and TRBJ2-1; a weak D match, TRBD1 (6 bases). Deletions cut 2 bases from V and 1 base from J, with 12 bases between. The CDR3 contains 16 residues. Germline lookup yields CDR1 SEHNR and CDR2 FQNEAQ (reference sequence). CDR3 sequence reads: CASSLSLGGSYNEQFF. DNA of the CDR3: TGTGCCAGCAGCTTATCACTAGGGGGATCCTACAATGAGCAGTTCTTC.

V gene TRBV7-3 combines with J gene TRBJ2-4; a possible D gene is TRBD1 (5 bases). The germline V and J ends were trimmed by 6 bases and 11 bases, with 20 bases remaining between them. Germline V gives CDR1 SGHTA, CDR2 FQGTGA. The CDR3 consists of 14 residues. The DNA for the CDR3 is TGTGCCAGCAGTCCCGACAGTGATCACCCATTTCAGTACTTC. Encoded protein: CASSPDSDHPFQYF. Together with reference TRBV7-3 and TRBJ2-4, the CDR3 gives the full variable domain: GAGVSQTPSNKVTEKGKYVELRCDPISGHTALYWYRQSLGQGPEFLIYFQGTGAADDSGLPNDRFFAVRPEGSVSTLKIQRTERGDSAVYLCASSPDSDHPFQYFGAGTRLSVL.

The chain employs TRBV9 and TRBJ1-3, with D possibly matching TRBD1 (6 bases). V shed 4 bases and J shed 2 bases, with 13 bases lying between them. This CDR3 is built from 15 residues. Per the germline V gene, CDR1 is SGDLS and CDR2 is YYNGEE. CDR3 nucleotide sequence: TGTGCCAGCAGCCCAACGGGACACCCTGGAAACACCATATATTTT. Its translation is CASSPTGHPGNTIYF.

The chain recombines TRBV19 with TRBJ2-1; 7 bases map to TRBD2. The CDR3 totals 15 residues. The germline gives CDR1 LNHDA, CDR2 SQIVND (reference sequence). The V and J ends lost 5 bases and 12 bases, in that order; junction bases with no gene match: 16. CDR3 in DNA: TGTGCCAGTAGTGGCCCGGGACTGGGGAGGGATGGGCAGTTCTTC. The encoded protein is CASSGPGLGRDGQFF.

This clone was recorded at least ten times. The chain links TRBV4-2 to TRBJ2-7, with D tentatively TRBD1 (6 bases). CDR1 LGHNA and CDR2 YNFKEQ come from the germline V gene. The V end lost 5 bases, the J end lost 6 bases, and 11 bases lay between the germline ends. This CDR3 has 12 residues. CDR3 region: CASSLQGSEQYF. The CDR3 DNA reads TGTGCCAGCAGCTTACAGGGAAGCGAGCAGTACTTC.

The gene calls are TRBV28 and TRBJ2-3; 9 bases fit TRBD2. V lost 6 bases, J lost 2 bases, and 3 bases stayed unmatched. The CDR3 sequence is 14 residues long. Per the germline V gene, CDR1 is MDHEN and CDR2 is SYDVKM. CDR3 residues: CASRAGGTTDTQYF. The CDR3 DNA is TGTGCCAGCAGAGCGGGAGGAACCACAGATACGCAGTATTTT.

The chain uses TRBV7-2 and TRBJ2-7; TRBD1 might be the D (5 bases). CDR1 is SGHTA, CDR2 FQGNSA, per germline. V was clipped by 1 base and J by 1 base, with 8 bases between them. The CDR3 runs 14 residues. The DNA for the CDR3 is TGTGCCAGCAGCTTAGACACAGGTTCCTACGAGCAGTACTTC. This encodes CASSLDTGSYEQYF.

This chain joins TRBV19 and TRBJ2-4; no definite D call. Per germline, CDR1 LNHDA and CDR2 SQIVND (reference sequence). V lost 6 bases and J 3 bases, leaving 9 bases between the germline ends. CDR3 size: 13 residues. CDR3 nucleotide sequence: TGTGCCAGTAGCCCCACGGGCAAAAACATTCAGTACTTC. It codes for CASSPTGKNIQYF.

V and J are TRBV5-8 and TRBJ2-7; D might be TRBD2 (7 bases). Germline-derived CDR1 and CDR2 are SGHTS and YDEGEE. Trimming shortened V by 0 bases and J by 7 bases, and 17 bases separated the two germline ends. This CDR3 contains 15 residues. Here the CDR3 DNA reads TGTGCCAGCAGCTTGGTCGGGAGGCCGAGGGGGGAGCAGTACTTC. Translation gives CASSLVGRPRGEQYF.

This sequence joins TRBV5-1 and TRBJ2-7; a weak D match, TRBD1 (6 bases). V was pared by 4 bases and J by 0 bases, with 11 bases between. The CDR3 has 14 residues. Germline V gives CDR1 SGHRS, CDR2 YFSETQ. In DNA form, the CDR3 reads TGCGCCAGCAGCGGGGGCCTCTCCTCCTACGAGCAGTACTTC. It encodes CASSGGLSSYEQYF.

The V gene is TRBV1, the J gene TRBJ2-1; whether TRBD2, the table's D call, matches the DNA was not checked. TRBV1 is an annotated pseudogene. CDR3 length: 18 amino acids. The DNA of the CDR3 is TGCACCAGCAGCCAAGCCGGGACTAGCGGGAGAAGGGACAATGAGCAGTTCTTC. This gives the protein CTSSQAGTSGRRDNEQFF.

This chain uses TRBV15 with TRBJ2-2; a possible D gene is TRBD1 (6 bases). In germline, CDR1 is LNHNV, CDR2 YYDKDF (reference sequence). V dropped 4 bases and J dropped 5 bases, with 17 bases sitting between them. This CDR3 spans 16 amino acids. This CDR3 reads CATSKDRTAQTGELFF. CDR3 nucleotide sequence: TGTGCCACCAGCAAAGATCGGACAGCTCAAACCGGGGAGCTGTTTTTT.

The chain recombines TRBV28 with TRBJ1-5, with D possibly matching TRBD1 (6 bases). The germline V gene has CDR1 MDHEN and CDR2 SYDVKM. This CDR3 spans 12 amino acids. The V gene lost 10 bases and the J gene lost 2 bases, with 9 bases spanning the gap. CDR3 nucleotides: TGTGCCACCTGGACAGGCAATCAGCCCCAGCATTTT. Protein sequence: CATWTGNQPQHF.

The J gene is TRBJ2-2, the V gene TRBV19; 9 bases line up with TRBD1. The germline V gene encodes CDR1 LNHDA and CDR2 SQIVND (reference sequence). CDR3 length: 15 amino acids. V shed 10 bases, J shed 4 bases, and the junction held 10 bases outside the gene matches. The CDR3 nucleotides are TGTGCCACAAAAGTAAGGGACAGGGCCACCGGGGAGCTGTTTTTT. Residues: CATKVRDRATGELFF.